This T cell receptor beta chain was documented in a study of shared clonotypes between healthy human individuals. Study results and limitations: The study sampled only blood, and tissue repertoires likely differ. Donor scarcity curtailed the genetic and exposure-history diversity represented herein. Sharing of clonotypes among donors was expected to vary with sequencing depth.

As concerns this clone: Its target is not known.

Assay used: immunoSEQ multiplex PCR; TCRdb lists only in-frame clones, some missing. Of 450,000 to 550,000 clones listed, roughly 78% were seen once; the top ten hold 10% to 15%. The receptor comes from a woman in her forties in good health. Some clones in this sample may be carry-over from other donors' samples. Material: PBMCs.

CDR3 region: CASSPREGNTMSWQFF. The CDR3 DNA follows: TGTGCCAGCAGCCCCCGGGAGGGAAATACAATGAGTTGGCAGTTCTTC. The genes are TRBV7-8 and TRBJ2-1; 8 nucleotides agree with TRBD2. The CDR3 sequence is 16 residues long. With V trimmed by 5 bases and J by 12 bases, 18 bases remained unmatched. Germline-derived CDR1 and CDR2 are SGHVS and FQNEAQ.